What follows is one T cell receptor beta chain and its context. Recent acute infections and vaccinations were absent in the healthy HIV-negative adult donors. The CDR3 runs 13 residues. Trimming took off 2 bases at V and 0 bases at J, with 5 bases between the two ends. The germline V gene encodes CDR1 SGHRS and CDR2 YFSETQ. Assay: immunoSEQ multiplex PCR; the TCRdb copy retains only in-frame clones and omits some. This repertoire shows about 500,000 clones, roughly three quarters found once; its top ten account for around 12%. This sample is drawn from a study of shared clonotypes between healthy human individuals.

The chain joins TRBV5-1 to TRBJ1-1; D call uncertain. The sequence was collected from a woman between 40 and 55 years old in good health. Some clones in this sample may be carry-over from other donors' samples. Material for sequencing was PBMCs. The CDR3 region has the DNA TGCGCCAGCAGCTTTAACCTGAACACTGAAGCTTTCTTT. Encoded protein: CASSFNLNTEAFF.